This T cell receptor (beta chain) was identified in a study of tumor-infiltrating lymphocytes in primary liver carcinoma. Looking at the study overall: The tumors ranged from roughly 4 to 11 cm across and fell within stage T1-T3 N0M0. Roughly 3.65 to 7.5 million productive TCRbeta reads were obtained per sample, with similar numbers across tissue types.

The investigators made TCR beta cDNA from roughly 460 ng total RNA, using a constant-region primer. Researchers made the TCR beta libraries by running three nested multiplex PCR rounds with slightly modified ARM-PCR. MiXCR, run by TCRdb on the multiplex PCR reads, gives a single entry per CDR3 protein. The sample records approximately 110,000 distinct CDR3 sequences, around 84% being singletons. Co-extraction of RNA and DNA was performed on about 20-32 mg of unsorted bulk tissue. Many counts were recorded for this clonotype. What was sequenced was liver tumor tissue from sampling region 3. Subset: tumor region T3, left-lateral pole. The receptor's source is a man in his forties with primary liver carcinoma and hepatitis B virus infection.

The CDR3 sequence is CASSRGLEYEQYF. CDR3 DNA sequence: TGCGCCAGCAGCCGCGGACTAGAGTACGAGCAGTACTTC. The V call is TRBV5-1, the J call TRBJ2-7; 7 bases fit TRBD2. Germline loops: CDR1 SGHRS, CDR2 YFSETQ. CDR3 length: 13 residues. The J segment lost 4 bases and the V segment lost 4 bases, leaving 5 bases of the junction unmatched.